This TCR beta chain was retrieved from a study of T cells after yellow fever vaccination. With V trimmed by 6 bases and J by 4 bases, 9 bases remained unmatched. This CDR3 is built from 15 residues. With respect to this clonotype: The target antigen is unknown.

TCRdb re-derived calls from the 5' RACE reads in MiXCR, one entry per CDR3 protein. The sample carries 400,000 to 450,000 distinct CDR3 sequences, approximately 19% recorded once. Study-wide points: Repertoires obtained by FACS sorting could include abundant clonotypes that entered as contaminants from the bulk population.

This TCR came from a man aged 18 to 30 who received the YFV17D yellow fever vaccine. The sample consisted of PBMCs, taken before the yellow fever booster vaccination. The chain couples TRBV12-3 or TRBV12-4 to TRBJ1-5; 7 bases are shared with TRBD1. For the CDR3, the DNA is TGTGCCAGCAGGACAACAGGGGACCCTAATCAGCCCCAGCATTTT. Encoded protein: CASRTTGDPNQPQHF.